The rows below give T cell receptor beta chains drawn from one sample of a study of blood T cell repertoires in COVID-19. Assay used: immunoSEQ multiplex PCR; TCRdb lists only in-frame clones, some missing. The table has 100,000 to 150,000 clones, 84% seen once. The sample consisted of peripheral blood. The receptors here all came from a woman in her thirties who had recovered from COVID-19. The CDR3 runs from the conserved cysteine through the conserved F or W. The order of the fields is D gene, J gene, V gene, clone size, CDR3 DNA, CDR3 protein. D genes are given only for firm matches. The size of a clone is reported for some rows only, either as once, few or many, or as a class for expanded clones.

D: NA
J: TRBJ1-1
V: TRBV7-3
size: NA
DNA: TGTGCCAGCAGCCACGGACAGTACACTGAAGCTTTCTTT
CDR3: CASSHGQYTEAFF

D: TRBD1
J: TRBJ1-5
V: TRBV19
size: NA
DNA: TGTGCCAGCCTAGCATGGGGACAGGGTGACCAGCCCCAGCATTTT
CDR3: CASLAWGQGDQPQHF

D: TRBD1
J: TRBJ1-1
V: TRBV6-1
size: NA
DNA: TGTGCCAGCAGTGAAACCGACAGGGCGAACACTGAAGCTTTCTTT
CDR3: CASSETDRANTEAFF

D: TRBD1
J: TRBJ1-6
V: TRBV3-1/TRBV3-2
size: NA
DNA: TGTGCCAGCAGCCAAGGGGGACAGGGATCACCCCTCCACTTT
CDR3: CASSQGGQGSPLHF

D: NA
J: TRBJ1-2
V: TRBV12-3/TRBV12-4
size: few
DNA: TGTGCCAGCAGTCTTACAGCAACCTATGGCTACACCTTC
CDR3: CASSLTATYGYTF

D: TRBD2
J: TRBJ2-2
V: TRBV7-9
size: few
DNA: TGTGCCAGCAGCTTAGTCGGGACTAGCGGGAATTTCACCGGGGAGCTGTTTTTT
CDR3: CASSLVGTSGNFTGELFF

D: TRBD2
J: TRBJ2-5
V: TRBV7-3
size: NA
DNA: TGTGCCAGCAGTCCTAGCGGGAGGATCGGAGAGACCCAGTACTTC
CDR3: CASSPSGRIGETQYF

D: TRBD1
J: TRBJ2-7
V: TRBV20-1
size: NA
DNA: TGCAGGACAGGGGGTAACGAGCAGTACTTC
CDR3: CRTGGNEQYF

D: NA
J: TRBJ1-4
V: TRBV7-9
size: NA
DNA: TGTGCCAGCAGCCTGGACACAGGTCATAGTAGGGAACTGTTTTTT
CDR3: CASSLDTGHSRELFF

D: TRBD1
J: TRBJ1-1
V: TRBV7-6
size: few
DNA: TGTGCCAGCAGCTTAGACAGGGGTTTTACTGAAGCTTTCTTT
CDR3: CASSLDRGFTEAFF

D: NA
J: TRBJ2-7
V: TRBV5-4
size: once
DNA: TGTGCCAGCAGCTTTAAAAGCGGAGCTCTGGAGCAGTACTTC
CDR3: CASSFKSGALEQYF

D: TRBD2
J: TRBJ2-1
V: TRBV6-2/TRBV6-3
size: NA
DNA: TGTGCCAGCAGTTTAGCGGGGGCCACATACAATGAGCAGTTCTTC
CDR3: CASSLAGATYNEQFF

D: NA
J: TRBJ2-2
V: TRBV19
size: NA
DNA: TGTGCCAGTAGTATTAGTTCCTATTTCACCGGGGAGCTGTTTTTT
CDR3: CASSISSYFTGELFF

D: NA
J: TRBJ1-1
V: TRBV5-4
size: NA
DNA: TGTGCCAGCAGTCCTGGGACAAAGTTGGCTTTCTTT
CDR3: CASSPGTKLAFF

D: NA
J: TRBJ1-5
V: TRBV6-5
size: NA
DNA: TGTGCCAGCAGTTACATGAGGGATCAGCCCCAGCATTTT
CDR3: CASSYMRDQPQHF

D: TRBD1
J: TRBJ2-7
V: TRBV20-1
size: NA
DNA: TGCAGTGCTAGTTACGACAGGGGCCACGAGCAGTACTTC
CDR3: CSASYDRGHEQYF

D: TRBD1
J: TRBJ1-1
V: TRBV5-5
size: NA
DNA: TGTGCCAGCAGCGCGCAGACAGGGTACACTGAAGCTTTCTTT
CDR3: CASSAQTGYTEAFF

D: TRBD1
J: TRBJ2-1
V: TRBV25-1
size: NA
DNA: TGTGCCAGCAGTCGGGGACAGGGAGGTAATGAGCAGTTCTTC
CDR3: CASSRGQGGNEQFF

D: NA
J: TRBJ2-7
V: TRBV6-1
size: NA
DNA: TGTGCCAGCAGTGAAAGGACGGGGAGTTACGAGCAGTACTTC
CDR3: CASSERTGSYEQYF

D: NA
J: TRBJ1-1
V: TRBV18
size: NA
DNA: TGTGCCAGCTCACTGACGGGTCCTGAAGCTTTCTTT
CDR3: CASSLTGPEAFF

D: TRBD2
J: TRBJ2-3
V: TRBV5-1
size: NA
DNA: TGCGCCAGCAACTTTCTAGCGGGAGTTGCAGATACGCAGTATTTT
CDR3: CASNFLAGVADTQYF

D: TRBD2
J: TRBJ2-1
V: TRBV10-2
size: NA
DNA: TGCGCCAGCAGGCCAGGGACTAGCGGCTATTACAATGAGCAGTTCTTC
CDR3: CASRPGTSGYYNEQFF

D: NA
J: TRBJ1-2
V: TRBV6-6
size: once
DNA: TGTGCCAGCAGTTACCACCAGGGAGGCTACACCTTC
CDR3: CASSYHQGGYTF

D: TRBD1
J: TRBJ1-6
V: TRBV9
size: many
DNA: TGTGCCAGCAGCGTAGCACAGGGGGGATCACCCCTCCACTTT
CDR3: CASSVAQGGSPLHF

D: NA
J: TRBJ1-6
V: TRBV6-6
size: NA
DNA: TGTGCCAGCAGTCCCGACATGCCAATCTCACCCCTCCACTTT
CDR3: CASSPDMPISPLHF

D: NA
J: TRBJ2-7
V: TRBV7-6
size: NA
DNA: TGTGCCAGCAGCTTAGGGGTGGCGGAGGAGCAGTACTTC
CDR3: CASSLGVAEEQYF

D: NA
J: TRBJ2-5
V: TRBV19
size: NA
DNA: TGTGCCAGTAGTGCGGGGGAGACCCAGTACTTC
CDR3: CASSAGETQYF

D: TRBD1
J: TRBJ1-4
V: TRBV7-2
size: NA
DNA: TGTGCCAGTCGGGGGACAGTCACCGAAAAACTGTTTTTT
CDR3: CASRGTVTEKLFF

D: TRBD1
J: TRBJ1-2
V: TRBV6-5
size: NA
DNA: TGTGCCAGCAGTCGGGACAGGCCTAACTATGGCTACACCTTC
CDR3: CASSRDRPNYGYTF

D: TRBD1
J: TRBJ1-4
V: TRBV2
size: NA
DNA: TGTGCCAGCAGGACCCTCGGGACAGCTGAAAAACTGTTTTTT
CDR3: CASRTLGTAEKLFF

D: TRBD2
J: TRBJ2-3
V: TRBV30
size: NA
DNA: TGTGCCTGGAGTATGCGGGGAGGGACAGATACGCAGTATTTT
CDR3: CAWSMRGGTDTQYF

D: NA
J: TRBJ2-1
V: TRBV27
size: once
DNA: TGTGCCAGCAGTCCGAGCGGACCCTCCTACAATGAGCAGTTCTTC
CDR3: CASSPSGPSYNEQFF

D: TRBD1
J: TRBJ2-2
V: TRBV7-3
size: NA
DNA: TGTGCTAGCAGCCCCCCTGGACAGGGCGGTACCGGGGAGCTGTTTTTT
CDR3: CASSPPGQGGTGELFF

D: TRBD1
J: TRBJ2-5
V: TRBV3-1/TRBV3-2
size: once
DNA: TGTGCCAGCGGGGACAGGAGCCAAGAGACCCAGTACTTC
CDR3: CASGDRSQETQYF

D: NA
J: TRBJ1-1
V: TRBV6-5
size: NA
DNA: TGTGCCAGCAGTTACTCGATCAGACACCCGAACACTGAAGCTTTCTTT
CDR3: CASSYSIRHPNTEAFF

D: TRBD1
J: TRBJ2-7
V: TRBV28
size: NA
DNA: TGTGCCAGCAGCTACTACGGGACAGGGCACGAGCAGTACTTC
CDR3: CASSYYGTGHEQYF

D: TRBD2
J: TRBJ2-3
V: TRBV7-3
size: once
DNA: TGTGCCAGCAGCTTAGCGGGGGGCTGGGGAGATACGCAGTATTTT
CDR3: CASSLAGGWGDTQYF

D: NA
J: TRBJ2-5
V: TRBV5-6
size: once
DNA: TGTGCCAGCAGCTTCCTCGGAGCGAGCGGAGAGACCCAGTACTTC
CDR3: CASSFLGASGETQYF

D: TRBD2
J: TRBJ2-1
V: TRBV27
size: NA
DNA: TGTGCCAGCAGTAACATGCGGGGGATCGAGTTCTTC
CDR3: CASSNMRGIEFF

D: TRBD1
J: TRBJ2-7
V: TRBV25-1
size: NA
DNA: TGTGCCAGCAGTGTGGGACAGGGGATATCCTACGAGCAGTACTTC
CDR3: CASSVGQGISYEQYF

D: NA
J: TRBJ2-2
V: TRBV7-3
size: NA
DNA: TGTGCCAGCAGCTCCGGTGGTACCGGGGAGCTGTTTTTT
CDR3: CASSSGGTGELFF

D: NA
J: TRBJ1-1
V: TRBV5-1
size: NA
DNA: TGCGCCAGCAGCAAAGGGGGTGCTGATGAAGCTTTCTTT
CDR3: CASSKGGADEAFF

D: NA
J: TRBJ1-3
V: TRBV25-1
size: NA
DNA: TGTGCCAGCAGTGTTGTCGGTCTTTCTGGAAACACCATATATTTT
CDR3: CASSVVGLSGNTIYF

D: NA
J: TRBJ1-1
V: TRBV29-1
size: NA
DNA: TGCAGCGTTGACACCGGACAGTATATGAACACTGAAGCTTTCTTT
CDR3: CSVDTGQYMNTEAFF

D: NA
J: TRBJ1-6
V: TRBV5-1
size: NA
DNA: TGCGCCAGCAGCTCCGAAGCAGGGTCGGGTTCACCCCTCCACTTT
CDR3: CASSSEAGSGSPLHF